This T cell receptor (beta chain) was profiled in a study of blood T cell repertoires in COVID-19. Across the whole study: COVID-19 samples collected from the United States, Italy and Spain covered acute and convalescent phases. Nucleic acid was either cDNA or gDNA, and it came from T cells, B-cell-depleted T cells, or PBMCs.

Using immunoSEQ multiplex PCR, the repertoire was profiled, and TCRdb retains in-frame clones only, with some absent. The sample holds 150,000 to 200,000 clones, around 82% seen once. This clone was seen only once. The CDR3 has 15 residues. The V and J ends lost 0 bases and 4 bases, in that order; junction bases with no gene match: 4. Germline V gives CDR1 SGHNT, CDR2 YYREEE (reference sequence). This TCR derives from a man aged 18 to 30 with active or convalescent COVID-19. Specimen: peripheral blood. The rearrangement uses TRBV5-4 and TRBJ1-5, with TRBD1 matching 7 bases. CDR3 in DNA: TGTGCCAGCAGCTTGGATGGGACAGCTAATCAGCCCCAGCATTTT. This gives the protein CASSLDGTANQPQHF.